A selection of T cell receptor beta chains follows, all from one sample in a study of T cells in Graves' hyperthyroidism and ophthalmopathy. TCRdb itself ran the multiplex PCR reads through MiXCR, one entry per CDR3 protein. The sample consists of some 340,000 distinct CDR3 sequences, roughly 13% of them appearing once. Sequenced input: blood. Receptor source: a woman aged 40-49 years with Graves' ophthalmopathy. CDR3s include the opening cysteine and the closing phenylalanine or tryptophan. D genes are given only for firm matches. Size tells how often a clone was seen (once, few, many) or the class of an expanded clone, and some rows leave it out.

J gene,D gene,V gene,clone size,CDR3 DNA,CDR3 protein
TRBJ2-2,-,TRBV19,many,TGTGCCAGTAGTTACGGCAGAAACACCGGGGAGCTGTTTTTT,CASSYGRNTGELFF
TRBJ2-3,TRBD1,TRBV18,few,TGTGCCAGCTCCCCTCTTCGACTCCCCGGGACAGGCACAGATACGCAGTATTTT,CASSPLRLPGTGTDTQYF
TRBJ2-3,-,TRBV6-1,many,TGTGCCAGCAGAGAGCCCCTCCGGGCTACTAGCACAGATACGCAGTATTTT,CASREPLRATSTDTQYF
TRBJ1-3,-,TRBV28,many,TGTGCCGCCACGGGTCAAGTGTACTCTGGAAACACCATATATTTT,CAATGQVYSGNTIYF
TRBJ1-5,-,TRBV6-1,-,TGTGCCAGCAGTGAAGGGACGGCCCAGCCCCAGCATTTT,CASSEGTAQPQHF
TRBJ2-5,TRBD2,TRBV20-1,few,TGCAGTGCTCCGCAACCCGGGACTAAGACCCAGTACTTC,CSAPQPGTKTQYF
TRBJ2-7,-,TRBV20-1,-,TGCAGTGCTAGAGAACTAAGAGGATACGAGCAGTACTTC,CSARELRGYEQYF
TRBJ2-1,-,TRBV12-3/TRBV12-4,many,TGTGCCAGCACCTACAGAAATGAGCAGTTCTTC,CASTYRNEQFF
TRBJ2-4,-,TRBV7-2,many,TGTGCCAGCAGCTTAGTAGGGACTGGACCCAAAAACATTCAGTACTTC,CASSLVGTGPKNIQYF
TRBJ2-7,TRBD2,TRBV2,many,TGTGCCAGCAGCGATCCGAGCGGGAAGTCCTACGAGCAGTACTTC,CASSDPSGKSYEQYF
TRBJ2-1,-,TRBV12-3/TRBV12-4,many,TGTGCCAGCAGTCACCCTGACCCTAGCTCCTACAATGAGCAGTTCTTC,CASSHPDPSSYNEQFF
TRBJ1-1,-,TRBV7-2,many,TGTGCCAGCAGCTCCAGGGTCAACACTGAAGCTTTCTTT,CASSSRVNTEAFF
TRBJ2-5,-,TRBV24-1,many,TGTGCCACCAGTGACCGATCTCCCGGAGAGACCCAGTACTTC,CATSDRSPGETQYF
TRBJ2-3,-,TRBV2,many,TGTGCCAGCAGTGGCAATTATGCTACAGATACGCAGTATTTT,CASSGNYATDTQYF
TRBJ2-3,-,TRBV18,-,TGTGCCAGCTCACCACTCCAGCGGGGCACAGATACGCAGTATTTT,CASSPLQRGTDTQYF
TRBJ2-1,-,TRBV3-1,few,TGTGCCAGCAGCCAAGACTGGCGGAATAATGAGCAGTTCTTC,CASSQDWRNNEQFF
TRBJ2-4,-,TRBV10-2,-,TGCGCCAGCAGTGAAGCAGGTCTGAACATTCAGTACTTC,CASSEAGLNIQYF
TRBJ2-7,-,TRBV7-2,many,TGTGCCAGCAGCTTAGGAGGGAGTAGGTACGAGCAGTACTTC,CASSLGGSRYEQYF
TRBJ1-1,-,TRBV5-1,many,TGCGCCAGCAGCCAATCTCCAGGGTATGGCACTGAAGCTTTCTTT,CASSQSPGYGTEAFF
TRBJ2-7,-,TRBV3-1,many,TGTGCCAGCAGCCAAGTCGGGCGCATAGAGCAGTACTTC,CASSQVGRIEQYF
TRBJ2-5,-,TRBV7-2,few,TGTGCCAGCAGCTTAGACAGAACGGAGACCCAGTACTTC,CASSLDRTETQYF
TRBJ1-5,-,TRBV7-2,-,TGTGCCAGCAGCCGAGGAGAGGACTGGCCCCAGCATTTT,CASSRGEDWPQHF
TRBJ2-1,-,TRBV28,many,TGTGCCAGCAGTTTTGACGTTAACAATGAGCAGTTCTTC,CASSFDVNNEQFF
TRBJ1-1,-,TRBV4-1,-,TGCGCCAGCAGCGCAATCGGGACTGAAGCTTTCTTT,CASSAIGTEAFF
TRBJ1-1,TRBD1,TRBV6-1,many,TGTGCCAGCAGTTATCAGGGGGTTTTCACTGAAGCTTTCTTT,CASSYQGVFTEAFF
TRBJ1-2,TRBD1,TRBV12-3/TRBV12-4,few,TGTGCCAGCAGAAAAGGGGGCGGCGGCTACACCTTC,CASRKGGGGYTF
TRBJ2-3,-,TRBV7-2,many,TGTGCCAGCAGCTTACAAGGTCGGGGGGCCAGCACAGATACGCAGTATTTT,CASSLQGRGASTDTQYF
TRBJ2-3,-,TRBV7-9,-,TGTGCCAGCAGCGTAACGGGACGGACCGACAGGGATACGCAGTATTTT,CASSVTGRTDRDTQYF
TRBJ1-6,TRBD1,TRBV25-1,many,TGTGCCAGCAGGGACAGGGGGAATTCACCCCTCCACTTT,CASRDRGNSPLHF
TRBJ1-1,TRBD1,TRBV7-9,few,TGTGCCAGCAAGGGACAGGGGAATTCTGAAGCTTTCTTT,CASKGQGNSEAFF
TRBJ2-2,-,TRBV11-2,few,TGTGCCAGCAGCTTAGCCCCCGCAGTCCCGAACACCGGGGAGCTGTTTTTT,CASSLAPAVPNTGELFF
TRBJ1-4,-,TRBV19,-,TGTGCCAGTAGTCCCCGACAGGAGGAAGGAAAACTGTTTTTT,CASSPRQEEGKLFF
TRBJ2-7,-,TRBV29-1,many,TGCAGCGTTTCTTCAGGGGAAAGCTACGAGCAGTACTTC,CSVSSGESYEQYF
TRBJ1-1,-,TRBV27,many,TGTGCCAGCATATCAATATCACGGGGATTGAACACTGAAGCTTTCTTT,CASISISRGLNTEAFF